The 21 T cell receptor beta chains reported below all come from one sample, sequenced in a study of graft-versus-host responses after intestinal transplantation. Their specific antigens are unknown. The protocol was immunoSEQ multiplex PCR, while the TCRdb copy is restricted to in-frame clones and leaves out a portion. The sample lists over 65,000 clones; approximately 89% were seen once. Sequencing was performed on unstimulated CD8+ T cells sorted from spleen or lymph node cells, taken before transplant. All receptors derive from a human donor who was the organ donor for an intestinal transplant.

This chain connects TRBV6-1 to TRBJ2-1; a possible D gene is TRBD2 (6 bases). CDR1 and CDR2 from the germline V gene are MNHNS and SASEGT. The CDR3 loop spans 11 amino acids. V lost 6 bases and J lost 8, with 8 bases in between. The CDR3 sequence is CASRGLDEQFF. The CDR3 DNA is TGTGCCAGCAGGGGACTCGATGAGCAGTTCTTC.

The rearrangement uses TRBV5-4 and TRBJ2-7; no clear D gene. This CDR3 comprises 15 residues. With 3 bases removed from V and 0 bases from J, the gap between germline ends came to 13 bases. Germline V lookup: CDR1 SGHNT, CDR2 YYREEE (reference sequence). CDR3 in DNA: TGTGCCAGCAGCTCCCGAACCCGAACCTCCTACGAGCAGTACTTC. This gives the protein CASSSRTRTSYEQYF. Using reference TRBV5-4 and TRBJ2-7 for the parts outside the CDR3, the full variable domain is ETGVTQSPTHLIKTRGQQVTLRCSSQSGHNTVSWYQQALGQGPQFIFQYYREEENGRGNFPPRFSGLQFPNYSSELNVNALELDDSALYLCASSSRTRTSYEQYFGPGTRLTVT.

Written as DNA, the CDR3 is TGTGCCAGCAGCTTACTGGACAGGGGCCCAGATACGCAGTATTTT. It codes for CASSLLDRGPDTQYF. This rearrangement joins TRBV5-4 to TRBJ2-3, with TRBD1 matching 9 bases. CDR1 SGHNT and CDR2 YYREEE come from the germline V gene (reference sequence). The CDR3 runs to 15 residues. The trim removed 2 bases at V and 4 bases at J, leaving 5 bases unmatched.

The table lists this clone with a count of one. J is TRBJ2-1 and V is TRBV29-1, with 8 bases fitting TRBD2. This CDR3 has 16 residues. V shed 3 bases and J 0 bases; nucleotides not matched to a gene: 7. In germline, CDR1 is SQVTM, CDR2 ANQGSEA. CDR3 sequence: CSVENGREDSYNEQFF. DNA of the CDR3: TGCAGCGTTGAGAATGGGCGGGAGGACTCCTACAATGAGCAGTTCTTC.

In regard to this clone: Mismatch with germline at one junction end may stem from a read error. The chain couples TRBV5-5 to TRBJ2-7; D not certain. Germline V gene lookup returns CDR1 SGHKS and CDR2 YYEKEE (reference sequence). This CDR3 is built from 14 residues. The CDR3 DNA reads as TGTGCCGGCAGCTTGGATTGGGGTACCTACGAGCAGTACTTC. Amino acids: CAGSLDWGTYEQYF.

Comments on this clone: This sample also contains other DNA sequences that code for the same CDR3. The CDR3 is CASSLSGTGKVNEQFF. The CDR3 DNA follows: TGTGCCAGCAGCTTGTCCGGGACAGGGAAGGTAAATGAGCAGTTCTTC. The chain uses TRBV5-5 and TRBJ2-1, with 9 nucleotides matching TRBD1. With 1 base clipped from V and 7 bases from J, the junction kept 9 bases outside the gene matches. The length of the CDR3 is 16 residues. Germline assignment: CDR1 SGHKS and CDR2 YYEKEE (reference sequence). Looking up the rest from reference TRBV5-5 and TRBJ2-1 gives the full variable domain: DAGVTQSPTHLIKTRGQQVTLRCSPISGHKSVSWYQQVLGQGPQFIFQYYEKEERGRGNFPDRFSARQFPNYSSELNVNALLLGDSALYLCASSLSGTGKVNEQFFGPGTRLTVL.

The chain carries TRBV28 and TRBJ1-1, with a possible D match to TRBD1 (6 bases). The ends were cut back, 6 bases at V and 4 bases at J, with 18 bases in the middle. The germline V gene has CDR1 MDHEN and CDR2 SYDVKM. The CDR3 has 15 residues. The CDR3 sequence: CASRNLQGTGTEAFF. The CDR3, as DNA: TGTGCCAGCAGGAATTTACAGGGTACGGGCACTGAAGCTTTCTTT.

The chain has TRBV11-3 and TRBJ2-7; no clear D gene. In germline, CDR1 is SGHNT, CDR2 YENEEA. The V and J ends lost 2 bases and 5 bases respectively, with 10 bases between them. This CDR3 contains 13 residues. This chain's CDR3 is CASSLLKPHEQYF. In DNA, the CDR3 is TGTGCCAGCAGCTTATTAAAGCCACACGAGCAGTACTTC.

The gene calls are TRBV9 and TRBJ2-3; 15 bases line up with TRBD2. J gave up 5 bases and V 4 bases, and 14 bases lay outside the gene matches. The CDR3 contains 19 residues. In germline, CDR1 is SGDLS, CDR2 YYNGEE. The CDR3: CASSPGTSGGTPWGDTQYF. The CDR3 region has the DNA TGTGCCAGCAGCCCCGGGACTAGCGGGGGGACCCCCTGGGGAGATACGCAGTATTTT.

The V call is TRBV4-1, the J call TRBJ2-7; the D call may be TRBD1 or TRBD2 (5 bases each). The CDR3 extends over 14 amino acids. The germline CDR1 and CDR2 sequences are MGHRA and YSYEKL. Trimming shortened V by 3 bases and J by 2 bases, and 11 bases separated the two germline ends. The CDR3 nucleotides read TGCGCCAGCAGCCACGGGACGGGGACCTACGAGCAGTACTTC. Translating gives CASSHGTGTYEQYF.

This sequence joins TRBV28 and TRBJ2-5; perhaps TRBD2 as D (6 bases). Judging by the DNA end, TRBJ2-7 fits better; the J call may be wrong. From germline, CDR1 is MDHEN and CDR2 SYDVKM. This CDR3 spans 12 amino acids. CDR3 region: CASSLDGGEQYF. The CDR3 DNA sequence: TGTGCCAGCAGCCTGGACGGGGGCGAGCAGTACTTC.

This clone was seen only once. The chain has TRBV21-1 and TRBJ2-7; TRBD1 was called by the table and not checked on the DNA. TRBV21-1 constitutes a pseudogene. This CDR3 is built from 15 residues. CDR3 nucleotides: TGTGCCAGCAGCAAAGCCGGGACAGGAATCTACGAGCAGTACTTC. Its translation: CASSKAGTGIYEQYF.

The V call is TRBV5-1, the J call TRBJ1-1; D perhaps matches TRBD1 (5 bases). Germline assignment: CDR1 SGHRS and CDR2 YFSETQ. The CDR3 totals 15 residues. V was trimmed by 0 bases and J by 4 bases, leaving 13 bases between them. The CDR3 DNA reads TGCGCCAGCAGCTTGGCCAGTCTCGGGGGCACTGAAGCTTTCTTT. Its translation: CASSLASLGGTEAFF. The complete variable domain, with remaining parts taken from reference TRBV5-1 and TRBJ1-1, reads KAGVTQTPRYLIKTRGQQVTLSCSPISGHRSVSWYQQTPGQGLQFLFEYFSETQRNKGNFPGRFSGRQFSNSRSEMNVSTLELGDSALYLCASSLASLGGTEAFFGQGTRLTVV.

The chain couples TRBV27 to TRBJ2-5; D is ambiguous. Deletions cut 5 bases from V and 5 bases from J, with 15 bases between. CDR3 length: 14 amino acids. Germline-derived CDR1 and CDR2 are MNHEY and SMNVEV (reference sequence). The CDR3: CASSPSTPLETQYF. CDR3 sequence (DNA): TGTGCCAGCAGTCCCTCGACCCCACTGGAGACCCAGTACTTC.

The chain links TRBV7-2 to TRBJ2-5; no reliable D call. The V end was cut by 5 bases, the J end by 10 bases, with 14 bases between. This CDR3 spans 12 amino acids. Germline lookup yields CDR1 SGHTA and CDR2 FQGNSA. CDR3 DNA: TGTGCCAGCAGCCCCCCCTTGATGGACCAGTACTTC. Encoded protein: CASSPPLMDQYF.

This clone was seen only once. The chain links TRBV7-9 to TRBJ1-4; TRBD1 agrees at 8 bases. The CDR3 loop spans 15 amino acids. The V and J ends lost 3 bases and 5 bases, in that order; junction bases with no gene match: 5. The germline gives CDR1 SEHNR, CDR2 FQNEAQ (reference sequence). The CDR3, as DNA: TGTGCCAGCAGCTTCCAAGGGGACAGGAATGAAAAACTGTTTTTT. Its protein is CASSFQGDRNEKLFF.

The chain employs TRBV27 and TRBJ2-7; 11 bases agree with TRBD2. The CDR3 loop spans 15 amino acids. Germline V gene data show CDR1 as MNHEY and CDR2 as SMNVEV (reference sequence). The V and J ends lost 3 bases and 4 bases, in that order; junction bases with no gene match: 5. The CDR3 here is CASSLSSGGRYEQYF. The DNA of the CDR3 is TGTGCCAGCAGTTTGTCTAGCGGGGGGAGGTACGAGCAGTACTTC.

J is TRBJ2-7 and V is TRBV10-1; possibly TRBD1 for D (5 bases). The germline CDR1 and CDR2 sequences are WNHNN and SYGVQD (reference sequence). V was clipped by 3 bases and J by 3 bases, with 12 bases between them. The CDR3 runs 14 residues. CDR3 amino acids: CASSDPLTGYEQYF. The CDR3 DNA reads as TGCGCCAGCAGTGACCCCTTAACAGGCTACGAGCAGTACTTC.

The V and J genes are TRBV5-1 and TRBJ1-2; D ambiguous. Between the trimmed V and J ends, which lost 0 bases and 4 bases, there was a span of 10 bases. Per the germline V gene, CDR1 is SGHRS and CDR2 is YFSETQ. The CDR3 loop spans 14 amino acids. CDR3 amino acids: CASSLGAQLYGYTF. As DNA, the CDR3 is TGCGCCAGCAGCTTGGGGGCCCAGCTCTATGGCTACACCTTC. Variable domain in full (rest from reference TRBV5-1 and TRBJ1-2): KAGVTQTPRYLIKTRGQQVTLSCSPISGHRSVSWYQQTPGQGLQFLFEYFSETQRNKGNFPGRFSGRQFSNSRSEMNVSTLELGDSALYLCASSLGAQLYGYTFGSGTRLTVV.

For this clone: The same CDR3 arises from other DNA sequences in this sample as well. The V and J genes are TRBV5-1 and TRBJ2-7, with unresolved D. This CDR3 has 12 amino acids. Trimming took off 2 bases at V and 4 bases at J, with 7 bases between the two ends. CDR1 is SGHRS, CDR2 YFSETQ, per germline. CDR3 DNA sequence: TGCGCCAGCAGCTTAGTAGGTTACGAGCAGTACTTC. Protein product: CASSLVGYEQYF. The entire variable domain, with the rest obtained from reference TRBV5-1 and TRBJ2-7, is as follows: KAGVTQTPRYLIKTRGQQVTLSCSPISGHRSVSWYQQTPGQGLQFLFEYFSETQRNKGNFPGRFSGRQFSNSRSEMNVSTLELGDSALYLCASSLVGYEQYFGPGTRLTVT.

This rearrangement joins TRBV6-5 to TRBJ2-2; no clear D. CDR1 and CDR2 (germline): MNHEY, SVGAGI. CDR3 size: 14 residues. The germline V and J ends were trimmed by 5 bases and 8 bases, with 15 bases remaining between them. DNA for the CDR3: TGTGCCAGCAGTCTCGGCCCAGCCATGGGGGAGCTGTTTTTT. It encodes CASSLGPAMGELFF.